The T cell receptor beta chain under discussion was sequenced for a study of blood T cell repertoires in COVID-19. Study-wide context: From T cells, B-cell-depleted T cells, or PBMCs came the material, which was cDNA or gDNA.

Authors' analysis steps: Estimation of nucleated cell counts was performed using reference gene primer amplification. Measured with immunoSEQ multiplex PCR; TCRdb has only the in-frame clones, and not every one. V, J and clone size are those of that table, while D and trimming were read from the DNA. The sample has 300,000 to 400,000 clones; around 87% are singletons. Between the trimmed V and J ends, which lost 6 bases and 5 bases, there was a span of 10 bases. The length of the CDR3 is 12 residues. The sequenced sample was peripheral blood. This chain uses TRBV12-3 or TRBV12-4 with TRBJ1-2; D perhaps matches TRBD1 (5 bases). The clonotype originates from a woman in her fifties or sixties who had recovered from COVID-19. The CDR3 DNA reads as TGTGCCAGCAGCAACGGGGGATATGGCTACACCTTC. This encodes CASSNGGYGYTF.